This TCR beta chain was recovered during a study of CD8 T cells in ankylosing spondylitis. Remarks on this clonotype: What it binds is unknown.

The germline CDR1 and CDR2 sequences are MNHEY and SMNVEV (reference sequence). Trimming stripped 3 bases from V and 8 bases from J, with 19 bases between. The CDR3 totals 15 residues. Study-wide points: In ankylosing spondylitis blood, a motif of roughly eight highly homologous TCR beta variants appeared characteristic.

Libraries of TCR beta came from quantitative 5'-RACE with molecular barcodes. TCRdb reprocessed the 5' RACE reads with MiXCR, giving one entry per CDR3 protein. The table includes 500,000 to 650,000 distinct CDR3 sequences, less than 6% detected once. The sample consisted of blood, either unsorted or a sorted T cell fraction (not recorded which). This receptor was identified in a male donor with ankylosing spondylitis. The V gene is TRBV27, the J gene TRBJ2-5, with TRBD1 as a possible D gene (7 bases). In nucleotides, the CDR3 is TGTGCCAGCAGTTTGCGGGCGGGACAGTCGAGCACCCAGTACTTC. Protein: CASSLRAGQSSTQYF.